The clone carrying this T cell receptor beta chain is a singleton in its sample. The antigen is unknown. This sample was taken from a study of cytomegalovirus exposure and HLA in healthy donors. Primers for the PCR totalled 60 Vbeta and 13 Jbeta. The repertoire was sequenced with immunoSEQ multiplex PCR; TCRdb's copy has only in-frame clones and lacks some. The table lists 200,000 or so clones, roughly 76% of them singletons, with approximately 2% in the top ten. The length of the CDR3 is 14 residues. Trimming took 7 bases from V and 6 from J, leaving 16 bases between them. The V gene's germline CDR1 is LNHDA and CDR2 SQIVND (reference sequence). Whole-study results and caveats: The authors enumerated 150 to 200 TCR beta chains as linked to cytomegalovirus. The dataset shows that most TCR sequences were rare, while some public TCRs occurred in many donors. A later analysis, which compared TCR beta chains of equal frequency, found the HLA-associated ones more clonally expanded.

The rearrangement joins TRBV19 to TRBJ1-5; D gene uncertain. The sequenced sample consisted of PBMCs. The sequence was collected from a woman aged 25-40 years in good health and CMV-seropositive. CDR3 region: CASTAGSRAQPQHF. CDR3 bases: TGTGCCAGTACCGCGGGGAGTAGGGCTCAGCCCCAGCATTTT. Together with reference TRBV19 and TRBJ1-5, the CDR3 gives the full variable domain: DGGITQSPKYLFRKEGQNVTLSCEQNLNHDAMYWYRQDPGQGLRLIYYSQIVNDFQKGDIAEGYSVSREKKESFPLTVTSAQKNPTAFYLCASTAGSRAQPQHFGDGTRLSIL.